The text below deals with one T cell receptor beta chain. Its specificity is unknown. Libraries were prepared by immunoSEQ multiplex PCR; TCRdb keeps only in-frame clonotypes and omits some of them. Of approximately 110,000 clones listed, 88% were seen once; the top ten hold 4% to 4.5%. This sample was included in a study of T cell responses to AZD1222 COVID-19 vaccine. About the study: Recipients boosted at about 4 weeks or about 12 weeks are pooled.

CDR1 is LGHNA, CDR2 YSLEER, per germline. The ends lost 1 base at V and 6 bases at J; junction bases unmatched: 3. This CDR3 is 14 amino acids long. Study-wide results and limits: Clonal diversity was possibly underestimated, and white British individuals and females predominated among donors. Regions 160-218 and 743-854 dominated among vaccine-associated CD4 TCRs spanning spike.

The sample consisted of peripheral blood, taken on day 0 of AZD1222 vaccination. The V gene is TRBV4-3, the J gene TRBJ2-7; the match to TRBD1 covers 10 bases. The source of this sequence is an adult in good health. The CDR3 bases are TGCGCCAGCAGCCAAGGTGGGACAGGGGTCGAGCAGTACTTC. It is translated as CASSQGGTGVEQYF.